Listed below are T cell receptor beta chains from one sample, sequenced in a study of cytomegalovirus exposure and HLA in healthy donors. Generated by immunoSEQ multiplex PCR, the TCRdb table keeps only in-frame clones and is missing some. The data hold about 200,000 clones, with around 80% observed a single time. Sequenced material: PBMCs. These receptors were collected from a woman aged 25 to 39 in good health and CMV-seropositive. Both conserved end residues are part of each CDR3. The order of the fields is clone size, V gene, CDR3 protein. Only part of the rows carry a size: once, few, many, or a class if the clone is expanded.

abundance: few; v_gene: TRBV5-1; CDR3aa: CASSSGTSGEPRTQYF
abundance: NA; v_gene: TRBV28; CDR3aa: CASSAGDRNRYEQYF
abundance: NA; v_gene: TRBV5-1; CDR3aa: CASSWDSDQPQHF
abundance: NA; v_gene: TRBV11-2; CDR3aa: CASSRRLAAQMEQYF
abundance: NA; v_gene: TRBV2; CDR3aa: CASSVSGGRYNEQFF
abundance: NA; v_gene: TRBV19; CDR3aa: CASTFSGGAGNEQFF
abundance: NA; v_gene: TRBV4-1; CDR3aa: CASSQDTGGNQPQHF
abundance: NA; v_gene: TRBV13; CDR3aa: CASSLGIDRGNNEQFF
abundance: NA; v_gene: TRBV21-1; CDR3aa: CASSDCRGHSGNTIYF
abundance: few; v_gene: TRBV2; CDR3aa: CASSEQGPTDTQYF
abundance: NA; v_gene: TRBV9; CDR3aa: CASSNSGDTQYF
abundance: NA; v_gene: TRBV7-8; CDR3aa: CASSFGLNQPQHF
abundance: once; v_gene: TRBV4-3; CDR3aa: CASSQDLPNTIYF
abundance: NA; v_gene: TRBV19; CDR3aa: CATKQGGNSPLHF
abundance: NA; v_gene: TRBV19; CDR3aa: CASSIEGEWDSLYNEQFF
abundance: NA; v_gene: TRBV5-4; CDR3aa: CASSRPQGATYGYTF
abundance: NA; v_gene: TRBV27; CDR3aa: CASSKLAGVLDEQFF
abundance: NA; v_gene: TRBV11-3; CDR3aa: CASSLAQGSNTEAFF
abundance: NA; v_gene: TRBV6-6; CDR3aa: CASKTTGGTYEQYF
abundance: NA; v_gene: TRBV7-7; CDR3aa: CASSLEASGEQYF
abundance: NA; v_gene: TRBV7-9; CDR3aa: CASSRTGSQEKLFF
abundance: NA; v_gene: TRBV29-1; CDR3aa: CSVEDRTGSGELFF
abundance: NA; v_gene: TRBV4-1; CDR3aa: CASSQGDSLKVYGYTF
abundance: NA; v_gene: TRBV10-3; CDR3aa: CAISESRHPQETQYF
abundance: NA; v_gene: TRBV11-3; CDR3aa: CASSLSAGALDGYTF
abundance: NA; v_gene: TRBV18; CDR3aa: CASSLTGDTEAFF
abundance: NA; v_gene: TRBV5-1; CDR3aa: CASSRKRVGEAYNEKLFF
abundance: NA; v_gene: TRBV5-6; CDR3aa: CASAMGLAGSHEKVFF
abundance: NA; v_gene: TRBV30; CDR3aa: CAWAPRGTEAFF
abundance: NA; v_gene: TRBV7-9; CDR3aa: CASSDGTGNYNEQFF
abundance: NA; v_gene: TRBV6-5; CDR3aa: CASSSLGGRYGYTF
abundance: NA; v_gene: TRBV7-9; CDR3aa: CASSSTYEGPTGELFF
abundance: NA; v_gene: TRBV4-1; CDR3aa: CASSQDLGLTYEQYF
abundance: NA; v_gene: TRBV7-2; CDR3aa: CASRAGGAGNQPQHF
abundance: NA; v_gene: TRBV7-2; CDR3aa: CASSLTGANYGYTF